This TCR beta chain was obtained from a study of shared clonotypes between healthy human individuals. The table came from immunoSEQ multiplex PCR; TCRdb's copy has only in-frame clones and leaves some out. This table holds about 1,500,000 clones, approximately 96% found once. CDR3 length: 13 residues. Germline CDR1 reads MNHEY; CDR2 reads SMNVEV (reference sequence). Trimming stripped 1 base from V and 0 bases from J, with 3 bases between. The chain recombines TRBV27 with TRBJ1-1; D remains ambiguous. The sequence was obtained from a man aged 25-45 years in good health. Source material: naive CD4+ T cells sorted from blood. Subset in this sample: CD45RA+ positively selected. The CDR3 sequence is CASSLFLNTEAFF. The CDR3 DNA reads as TGTGCCAGCAGTTTATTCTTGAACACTGAAGCTTTCTTT.